Listed below are T cell receptor beta chains from one sample, sequenced in a study of coeliac disease. Measured with immunoSEQ multiplex PCR; TCRdb has only the in-frame clones, and not every one. The data show just over 7,000 clones, around 63% seen once. Sequencing was carried out using lamina propria lymphocytes from the gut. The receptors originated from a woman aged 60-75 years with active celiac disease. Each CDR3 is given without its conserved first and last residue. D genes are given only for firm matches. Rows give clone size only sometimes, using once, few, many, or a class for an expanded clone.

D	size	V	J	CDR3
NA	NA	TRBV5-4	TRBJ1-4	ASSRSQGVNEKLF
TRBD2	NA	TRBV27	TRBJ2-1	ASRPGTSGYNEQF
TRBD1	NA	TRBV6-5	TRBJ2-7	ASSHTGGDYYEQY
NA	NA	TRBV6-5	TRBJ2-5	ASSRRGGETQY
TRBD1	NA	TRBV5-6	TRBJ1-2	ASSLRQGNGYT
NA	few	TRBV6-6	TRBJ1-5	ASTLPGQHNQPQH
NA	few	TRBV30	TRBJ2-1	AWRGRDTRRGNEQF
NA	few	TRBV5-8	TRBJ2-1	ASSFWDFHHEQF
NA	few	TRBV19	TRBJ1-1	ASSNPQGMNTEAF
TRBD1	NA	TRBV5-1	TRBJ2-2	ASRDPPGQGHTGELF
TRBD1	medium-sized	TRBV30	TRBJ2-7	AWSVQDRYYEQY
TRBD1	NA	TRBV7-2	TRBJ1-2	ASTIDRGSGGYT
TRBD1	NA	TRBV7-7	TRBJ2-7	ASSVDRDHEQY
NA	NA	TRBV18	TRBJ2-7	ASSPRGSVSYEQY
NA	NA	TRBV19	TRBJ2-5	ASSIVGARETQY
TRBD2	NA	TRBV4-3	TRBJ2-5	ASSQDLVRGLAGGRRETQY
NA	NA	TRBV6-5	TRBJ2-2	ASRVGGGTGELF
TRBD1	medium-sized	TRBV4-1	TRBJ2-7	ASRREWGQGAGEQY
TRBD1	once	TRBV11-2	TRBJ1-2	ASSTGQGSHGYT
NA	NA	TRBV27	TRBJ1-6	ASSSRITWRSPLH
NA	few	TRBV27	TRBJ1-6	ASSLFPVNSPLH
TRBD1	NA	TRBV14	TRBJ2-3	ASSQGTGVTQY
NA	NA	TRBV5-1	TRBJ2-1	ASSLTSGSYNEQF
NA	NA	TRBV6-1	TRBJ2-7	ASSVYRDSQKD
NA	NA	TRBV7-2	TRBJ1-1	ASSRTANTEAF
TRBD1	NA	TRBV5-8	TRBJ2-7	ASRMTGSNEQY
TRBD1	NA	TRBV11-3	TRBJ2-4	ASSYGQGGDIQY
NA	few	TRBV30	TRBJ1-4	AYRGRYEKLF
TRBD2	NA	TRBV5-1	TRBJ2-3	ASSFGLAGDTQY
TRBD1	NA	TRBV5-1	TRBJ2-7	ASNPGTGVYEQY
NA	few	TRBV5-1	TRBJ1-1	ASTRRGYTEAF
TRBD1	NA	TRBV18	TRBJ1-5	ASSTEPWTGMSNQPQH
TRBD1	NA	TRBV7-6	TRBJ2-5	ASSRSQGWQETQY
TRBD1	NA	TRBV5-6	TRBJ1-4	ASSGTGDSRGEKLF
NA	few	TRBV9	TRBJ1-1	ASSVGGRGNTEAF
TRBD2	few	TRBV10-2	TRBJ2-3	ATGRGTDTQY
TRBD2	NA	TRBV19	TRBJ2-1	ASSISGALNEQF
NA	NA	TRBV6-1	TRBJ1-2	ASTVSWQGLHGYT
NA	NA	TRBV7-2	TRBJ1-5	ASSSRSQPQH
NA	NA	TRBV19	TRBJ2-2	ASSWSSASNTGELF
NA	NA	TRBV28	TRBJ1-2	ASSFLNYGYT
NA	NA	TRBV9	TRBJ1-1	ASSTQWEKNTEAF
NA	NA	TRBV18	TRBJ2-4	ASSPLDSWGVQY
TRBD2	NA	TRBV7-2	TRBJ2-1	ASSSGGPVGAQF
TRBD2	NA	TRBV2	TRBJ2-3	ASSERASGRGTDTQY
NA	NA	TRBV6-5	TRBJ2-3	ASSLDRITDTQY
NA	once	TRBV15	TRBJ2-7	ATSKQYDSYEQY
TRBD2	NA	TRBV4-2	TRBJ2-7	ASSQGPSGRADEQY